This T cell receptor beta chain was recorded in a study of OX40 agonist ivuxolimab in advanced cancers. Sequencing was performed with immunoSEQ multiplex PCR; in TCRdb, only in-frame clones are kept and a portion is missing. The sample has about 100,000 clones; roughly 94% are singletons. In germline, CDR1 is SQVTM, CDR2 ANQGSEA. The trim removed 8 bases at V and 2 bases at J, leaving 3 bases unmatched. The CDR3 runs to 13 residues. The chain links TRBV29-1 to TRBJ2-6, with 7 bases aligning to TRBD2. The TCR sequence derives from an adult with an advanced solid tumor such as melanoma, head and neck, liver or kidney cancer. The input for sequencing was CD4+ or CD8+ T cells sorted from blood, taken in a trial of the OX40 agonist ivuxolimab. CDR3 protein: CSPAGAGANVLTF. CDR3 DNA: TGCAGCCCCGCGGGGGCTGGGGCCAACGTCCTGACTTTC.